This T cell receptor (beta chain) was captured in a study of T cells after posttransplantation cyclophosphamide. This clone has just a few counts. Its target is not known. TCRdb's table, derived via immunoSEQ multiplex PCR, lists solely in-frame clones and lacks some. Of roughly 5,000 clones listed, approximately 83% were seen once; the top ten hold roughly 2.8%. This CDR3 has 14 amino acids. Trimming took 0 bases from V and 5 from J, leaving 10 bases between them. Germline values: CDR1 MRHNA, CDR2 SNTAGT. A marrow graft followed busulfan-fludarabine conditioning, with cyclophosphamide on days +3 and +4. Regarding the study as a whole: Donor CD8+ memory clones often dominated recipient blood repertoires at later times. Skin or GI-infiltrating T cells shared few TRB sequences with blood.

Sample: CD4+ T cells sorted from blood, taken about 350 days after allogeneic stem cell transplant with posttransplant cyclophosphamide. The clonotype originates from a male patient in his fifties who received an allogeneic stem cell transplant from a related donor and was CMV-positive. Among the T cells, some may be from the graft donor. V gene TRBV6-4 combines with J gene TRBJ1-1; D is possibly TRBD1 (5 bases). The CDR3 is CASSDSSRATEAFF. The DNA for the CDR3 is TGTGCCAGCAGTGACTCGAGCAGGGCGACTGAAGCTTTCTTT.